The entry that follows covers one T cell receptor beta chain sequence. The antigen is undetermined. Profiled with immunoSEQ multiplex PCR; TCRdb holds only in-frame clones, not every one. The top ten clones hold 0.38% of a sample with tens of thousands of clones, almost 95% of them seen once. The source of the sample is a study of graft-versus-host responses after intestinal transplantation. For the study at large: The transplants performed in recipients were multivisceral, liver-intestinal, or isolated intestinal. Every recipient had anti-thymocyte globulin induction and 3 to 4 years of tacrolimus plus steroids. Whole-study results and caveats: The marrow of recipients harbored GvH clones, and ileum or blood showed some of them first.

The V end lost 3 bases, the J end lost 0 bases, and 11 bases lay between the germline ends. The germline V gene encodes CDR1 MGHRA and CDR2 YSYEKL. The CDR3 contains 15 residues. This rearrangement joins TRBV4-1 to TRBJ1-2, with a tentative D call TRBD1 (5 bases). The sequencing used unstimulated CD4+ T cells sorted from spleen or lymph node cells, collected before transplant. This clonotype was sampled from a human donor who was the organ donor for an intestinal transplant. CDR3 coding DNA: TGCGCCAGCAGCCAGCCGGGACTCTCTAACTATGGCTACACCTTC. This codes for CASSQPGLSNYGYTF.